This record looks at one TCR beta chain sequence and its context. Antigen: not known. These data come from a study of T cell responses to AZD1222 COVID-19 vaccine. TCRdb's copy holds only in-frame clones and misses some; the assay was immunoSEQ multiplex PCR. The table lists 120,000 or so clones, roughly 88% of them singletons. Germline V lookup: CDR1 SEHNR, CDR2 FQNEAQ (reference sequence). This CDR3 contains 14 residues. V was shortened by 4 bases and J by 9 bases, with 19 bases between the two germline ends. Findings and caveats of the study: Vaccine-related CD4 TCRs covered spike, predominating at 160-218 and 743-854. The number of AZD1222 recipients seropositive at baseline was only 6 or 7. Possibly, clonal diversity was underestimated; donors were largely white British and included more females.

The clonotype was recovered from an adult in good health. The source was peripheral blood, collected on day 0 of MenACWY control vaccination. The chain recombines TRBV7-9 with TRBJ2-7; weak D call: TRBD2 (6 bases). CDR3 coding DNA: TGTGCCAGCAGCTCGTCTTTAGGGAGGAGTGGGCAGTACGTC. Residues: CASSSSLGRSGQYV.